The 31 T cell receptor beta chains below were found in one sample sequenced in a study of memory CD4+ T cells and cytomegalovirus serostatus (dated by TCRdb to the late 2010s). Single viable CD3+CD4+CD8-CD45RO+ cells were sorted as memory CD4+ T cells on a FACSAria II. The method behind the library was the immunoSEQ multiplex PCR assay. What TCRdb holds here is the immuneACCESS table cut down to in-frame rearrangements. Part of the clones is not present; checked against another copy, under half of the missing clones reflect an unresolved V gene, and the others are unexplained. This sample has 50,000 to 75,000 clones in its table, and about 81% of those were observed once. The biggest ten clones account for over 0.7% of the sample. Sequencing was done on a sample of memory CD4+ T cells from blood. Source of these receptors: an adult in good health and CMV-seronegative.

The chain joins TRBV6-5 to TRBJ1-2; 7 positions match TRBD1. Losses at the gene ends were 6 bases for V and 4 bases for J; bases not matched to a gene: 8. Germline V CDR1 and CDR2: MNHEY, SVGAGI. This CDR3 has 14 residues. In DNA, the CDR3 is TGTGCCAGCAGGGTTGGGACAGCCCTCTATGGCTACACCTTC. This gives the protein CASRVGTALYGYTF.

The rearrangement joins TRBV19 to TRBJ1-4; no clear D gene. Germline lookup yields CDR1 LNHDA and CDR2 SQIVND (reference sequence). The CDR3 loop spans 14 amino acids. The V and J ends lost 7 bases and 4 bases respectively, with 13 bases between them. CDR3 region: CASKTRGSNEKLFF. The CDR3, as DNA: TGTGCCAGTAAAACACGGGGAAGTAATGAAAAACTGTTTTTT.

The V and J genes are TRBV5-6 and TRBJ2-3; the match to TRBD2 covers 11 bases. With V trimmed by 0 bases and J by 5 bases, 14 bases remained unmatched. Looked up from germline, CDR1 is SGHDT and CDR2 is YYEEEE. The CDR3 has 19 amino acids. In nucleotides, the CDR3 is TGTGCCAGCAGCTTGGATTGGACCCGACTAGCGGGGTCCGGAGATACGCAGTATTTT. This translates into CASSLDWTRLAGSGDTQYF.

V usage is TRBV10-1 and J usage is TRBJ1-1; no definite D call. Germline CDR1 reads WNHNN; CDR2 reads SYGVQD (reference sequence). The CDR3 has 17 residues. V shed 3 bases and J shed 2 bases, with 19 bases lying between them. The CDR3 is CASSDPRAQDSNTEAFF. The DNA of the CDR3 is TGCGCCAGCAGTGACCCCCGGGCCCAAGACTCCAACACTGAAGCTTTCTTT.

This rearrangement joins TRBV19 to TRBJ1-2; D perhaps matches TRBD1 (5 bases). The V gene lost 3 bases and the J gene lost 5 bases, with 10 bases spanning the gap. The CDR3 sequence is 13 residues long. Germline CDR1 and CDR2: LNHDA and SQIVND (reference sequence). The CDR3 reads CASSIQGGYGYTF. CDR3 in DNA: TGTGCCAGTAGTATCCAGGGAGGGTATGGCTACACCTTC.

The sample holds one count of this clone. This chain connects TRBV4-2 to TRBJ1-2; perhaps TRBD1 as D (5 bases). The germline gives CDR1 LGHNA, CDR2 YNFKEQ. V shed 1 base and J shed 2 bases, with 8 bases lying between them. This CDR3 has 14 residues. The CDR3 DNA sequence: TGTGCCAGCAGCCAAGGGGACGGAAACTATGGCTACACCTTC. Its translation: CASSQGDGNYGYTF.

The V gene is TRBV5-1, the J gene TRBJ2-3; 10 nucleotides align to TRBD2. The CDR3 spans 16 residues. Germline values: CDR1 SGHRS, CDR2 YFSETQ. The V and J ends lost 4 bases and 4 bases, in that order; junction bases with no gene match: 9. CDR3 loop: CASSRGTSADPDTQYF. The DNA of the CDR3 is TGCGCCAGCAGCAGGGGGACTAGCGCCGACCCAGATACGCAGTATTTT.

This chain connects TRBV5-1 to TRBJ2-1, with 7 positions matching TRBD2. Trimming took 3 bases from V and 2 from J; bases not matched to a gene: 11. The CDR3 runs 17 residues. Germline V CDR1 and CDR2: SGHRS, YFSETQ. For the CDR3, the DNA is TGCGCCAGCAGCTCTGGGCGAGGCGGGGGTACCTACAATGAGCAGTTCTTC. Protein product: CASSSGRGGGTYNEQFF. Full variable domain (outside the CDR3, taken from reference TRBV5-1 and TRBJ2-1): KAGVTQTPRYLIKTRGQQVTLSCSPISGHRSVSWYQQTPGQGLQFLFEYFSETQRNKGNFPGRFSGRQFSNSRSEMNVSTLELGDSALYLCASSSGRGGGTYNEQFFGPGTRLTVL.

This clone has only a few counts. V gene TRBV19 combines with J gene TRBJ1-1, with TRBD1 matching over 7 bases. J lost 8 bases, V lost 9 bases, and 6 bases had no gene match. This CDR3 comprises 11 residues. The V gene's germline CDR1 is LNHDA and CDR2 SQIVND (reference sequence). The CDR3 sequence: CARPKGGEAFF. The CDR3 coding sequence is TGTGCCAGACCAAAAGGGGGCGAAGCTTTCTTT.

The chain uses TRBV15 and TRBJ1-4; D ambiguous. Germline CDR1 and CDR2: LNHNV and YYDKDF (reference sequence). Trimming stripped 8 bases from V and 4 bases from J, with 14 bases between. The CDR3 loop spans 14 amino acids. The CDR3 region has the DNA TGTGCCACCGCACCGGGCGGATATAATGAAAAACTGTTTTTT. Residues: CATAPGGYNEKLFF.

The chain recombines TRBV2 with TRBJ2-7; no firm D call. The CDR3 covers 10 residues. The V and J ends lost 7 bases and 3 bases respectively, with 4 bases between them. Germline-derived CDR1 and CDR2 are SNHLY and FYNNEI. The chain's CDR3 is CASTDYEQYF. CDR3 DNA sequence: TGTGCCAGCACCGACTACGAGCAGTACTTC.

V gene TRBV27 combines with J gene TRBJ1-2; D gene unclear. CDR1 and CDR2 (germline): MNHEY, SMNVEV (reference sequence). The CDR3 is made up of 14 amino acids. Trimming took off 7 bases at V and 2 bases at J, with 14 bases between the two ends. Here the CDR3 reads CASTSRPGNYGYTF. The DNA of the CDR3 is TGTGCCAGCACCTCACGGCCAGGAAACTATGGCTACACCTTC.

In its sample, this clone was seen a few times. The chain combines TRBV11-2 with TRBJ1-2; D is uncertain. From germline, CDR1 is SGHAT and CDR2 FQNNGV. Trimming shortened V by 5 bases and J by 3 bases, and 19 bases separated the two germline ends. This CDR3 contains 16 residues. Here the CDR3 reads CASSPDERLAYYGYTF. In DNA form, the CDR3 reads TGTGCCAGCAGCCCAGACGAGCGTTTAGCTTACTATGGCTACACCTTC.

V usage is TRBV9 and J usage is TRBJ2-3; a possible D gene is TRBD1 (6 bases). Germline V lookup: CDR1 SGDLS, CDR2 YYNGEE. This CDR3 contains 17 residues. The ends were cut back, 4 bases at V and 1 base at J, with 19 bases in the middle. The CDR3 is CASSPREGGSGTDTQYF. The CDR3 DNA sequence: TGTGCCAGCAGCCCACGCGAAGGGGGATCGGGCACAGATACGCAGTATTTT.

This chain uses TRBV28 with TRBJ2-2; 8 bases fit TRBD1. The V gene end was trimmed by 7 bases and the J gene end by 2 bases; junction bases not matched to a gene: 3. The CDR3 consists of 14 residues. Germline loops: CDR1 MDHEN, CDR2 SYDVKM. CDR3 sequence: CASNRGRNTGELFF. CDR3 DNA: TGTGCCAGCAACAGGGGGAGAAACACCGGGGAGCTGTTTTTT.

The chain links TRBV10-1 to TRBJ1-4; D gene uncertain. The CDR3 has 14 amino acids. CDR1 is WNHNN and CDR2 is SYGVQD in the germline V gene (reference sequence). V lost 0 bases and J 5 bases, leaving 7 bases between the germline ends. The CDR3 bases are TGCGCCAGCAGTGAGTCGACGGGAAATGAAAAACTGTTTTTT. It is translated as CASSESTGNEKLFF.

CDR3 loop: CATSSGQFNQPQHF. CDR3 sequence (DNA): TGTGCCACCAGCAGCGGACAGTTCAATCAGCCCCAGCATTTT. V gene TRBV15 combines with J gene TRBJ1-5; D is possibly TRBD1 (6 bases). From germline, CDR1 is LNHNV and CDR2 YYDKDF (reference sequence). This CDR3 is built from 14 residues. With 3 bases removed from V and 3 bases from J, the gap between germline ends came to 9 bases.

The chain links TRBV19 to TRBJ1-2; 10 positions agree with TRBD1. The germline CDR1 and CDR2 sequences are LNHDA and SQIVND (reference sequence). Losses at the gene ends were 1 base for V and 4 bases for J; bases not matched to a gene: 3. The CDR3 covers 15 residues. CDR3 sequence reads: CASSIARTGGYGYTF. The CDR3, as DNA: TGTGCCAGTAGTATAGCCCGGACAGGGGGCTATGGCTACACCTTC.

This clone was observed a few times. V is TRBV6-6 and J is TRBJ2-7; D gene unclear. V was shortened by 8 bases and J by 6 bases, with 14 bases between the two germline ends. Germline loops: CDR1 MNHNY, CDR2 SVGAGI (reference sequence). There are 12 residues in the CDR3. The CDR3 reads CASWATRSEQYF. Written as DNA, the CDR3 is TGTGCCAGCTGGGCCACAAGGAGCGAGCAGTACTTC.

The chain links TRBV11-2 to TRBJ1-2, with D perhaps matching TRBD1 (6 bases). The germline gives CDR1 SGHAT, CDR2 FQNNGV. V was cut by 0 bases and J by 4 bases, with 6 bases left in between. The CDR3 runs to 13 residues. The CDR3 is CASSLDRGYGYTF. In nucleotides, the CDR3 is TGTGCCAGCAGCTTAGACAGGGGCTATGGCTACACCTTC. Looking up the rest from reference TRBV11-2 and TRBJ1-2 gives the full variable domain: EAGVAQSPRYKIIEKRQSVAFWCNPISGHATLYWYQQILGQGPKLLIQFQNNGVVDDSQLPKDRFSAERLKGVDSTLKIQPAKLEDSAVYLCASSLDRGYGYTFGSGTRLTVV.

The chain employs TRBV7-9 and TRBJ1-3, with D uncertain. Trimming removed 5 bases from V and 3 bases from J, with 5 bases in between. CDR3 size: 12 residues. The germline CDR1 and CDR2 sequences are SEHNR and FQNEAQ (reference sequence). The CDR3 bases are TGTGCCAGCAGCCGTCTTGGAAACACCATATATTTT. Protein sequence: CASSRLGNTIYF.

DNA for the CDR3: TGCAGCACAAGAGGGGGGCTGAACACTGAAGCTTTCTTT. This encodes CSTRGGLNTEAFF. The chain combines TRBV29-1 with TRBJ1-1, with D possibly TRBD1 on 6 matching bases. Germline lookup yields CDR1 SQVTM and CDR2 ANQGSEA. Trimming stripped 8 bases from V and 0 bases from J, with 13 bases between. CDR3 size: 13 residues.

This rearrangement joins TRBV10-1 to TRBJ2-1; unclear D gene. This CDR3 is 14 amino acids long. With 0 bases removed from V and 8 bases from J, the gap between germline ends came to 11 bases. Germline CDR1 reads WNHNN; CDR2 reads SYGVQD (reference sequence). The DNA of the CDR3 is TGCGCCAGCAGTGAGTCGACGGCCCGGCATGAGCAGTTCTTC. Amino acid sequence: CASSESTARHEQFF.

This clone was recorded a few times. The chain joins TRBV18 to TRBJ2-5, with D unresolved. V was pared by 3 bases and J by 5 bases, with 13 bases between. The CDR3 contains 14 residues. Germline V gene data show CDR1 as KGHSH and CDR2 as LQKENI. The CDR3 DNA follows: TGTGCCAGCTCACCTCTTTCGGGCTACGAGACCCAGTACTTC. Translation: CASSPLSGYETQYF.

This clone was recorded a few times. This chain joins TRBV6-1 and TRBJ1-1; D not certain. Trimming left V 7 bases short and J 1 base short, with 10 bases between. The V gene's germline CDR1 is MNHNS and CDR2 SASEGT. This CDR3 has 13 residues. The CDR3 DNA is TGTGCCAGCATCCTCGACGGGAACACTGAAGCTTTCTTT. Translated, it gives CASILDGNTEAFF.

The chain joins TRBV14 to TRBJ1-2, with D maybe TRBD1 (6 bases). This CDR3 region has 15 residues. V was cut by 1 base and J by 5 bases, with 14 bases left in between. From germline, CDR1 is SGHDN and CDR2 FVKESK. CDR3 nucleotide sequence: TGTGCCAGCAGCCAAGGAGGGGCAGGGGATTATGGCTACACCTTC. Amino acid sequence: CASSQGGAGDYGYTF.

This chain joins TRBV28 and TRBJ2-7; TRBD2 might be the D (5 bases). The CDR3 consists of 14 residues. Trimming left V 6 bases short and J 2 bases short, with 14 bases between. Germline V CDR1 and CDR2: MDHEN, SYDVKM. Here the CDR3 DNA reads TGTGCCAGCAGCCCGATCCTAGCTACCTACGAGCAGTACTTC. Encoded protein: CASSPILATYEQYF.

The chain has TRBV6-4 and TRBJ2-3; no firm D call. The ends were cut back, 3 bases at V and 2 bases at J, with 6 bases in the middle. The CDR3 length is 13 residues. The germline gives CDR1 MRHNA, CDR2 SNTAGT. This chain's CDR3 is CASSDTNTDTQYF. CDR3 nucleotide sequence: TGTGCCAGCAGTGATACGAACACAGATACGCAGTATTTT.

V and J are TRBV27 and TRBJ1-6, with 8 nucleotides matching TRBD1. Germline V CDR1 and CDR2: MNHEY, SMNVEV (reference sequence). The trim removed 4 bases at V and 10 bases at J, leaving 12 bases unmatched. The CDR3 has 16 residues. In nucleotides, the CDR3 is TGTGCCAGCAGTTCGTACGACAGGGGACAGTCCTCACCCCTCCACTTT. Its protein is CASSSYDRGQSSPLHF.

The chain couples TRBV27 to TRBJ2-2, with TRBD2 matching over 16 bases. The CDR3 covers 19 residues. Trimming at V came to 3 bases and at J to 6 bases, leaving 10 bases not matched to a gene. CDR1 and CDR2 from the germline V gene are MNHEY and SMNVEV (reference sequence). The DNA for the CDR3 is TGTGCCAGCAGTTTCCCCGGGACTAGCGGGAGGGTTAGGGCCGGGGAGCTGTTTTTT. Translation gives CASSFPGTSGRVRAGELFF.

The V gene is TRBV6-5, the J gene TRBJ1-2; D not resolved. CDR3 length: 14 residues. V was trimmed by 6 bases and J by 6 bases, leaving 17 bases between them. Looked up from germline, CDR1 is MNHEY and CDR2 is SVGAGI. In nucleotides, the CDR3 is TGTGCCAGCAGCCCCGCCAGGCTACAGAATGGCTACACCTTC. Its translation is CASSPARLQNGYTF.